This T cell receptor (beta chain) came from a study of cytomegalovirus exposure and HLA in healthy donors. General study findings and limits: According to reports, the classifier identified cytomegalovirus status with high specificity and sensitivity. The study recorded 150 to 200 TCR beta chains that were cytomegalovirus-associated.

The method was immunoSEQ multiplex PCR; TCRdb's version includes in-frame clones alone and lacks a portion of them. The data hold over 150,000 clones, with roughly nine tenths observed a single time. Germline values: CDR1 SGHTA, CDR2 FQGNSA. The CDR3 is 16 amino acids. The J segment lost 7 bases and the V segment lost 5 bases, leaving 6 bases of the junction unmatched. The donors formed part of the roughly 120-subject validation cohort, distinct from the roughly 640-subject first cohort. Comments on this clone: Its target is not known.

Material for sequencing was PBMCs. This TCR was recovered from a woman aged 18-30 years in good health and CMV-seropositive. The genes are TRBV7-2 and TRBJ2-2; 14 bases map to TRBD2. CDR3: CASSTTSGRAIGELFF. The CDR3 bases are TGTGCCAGCAGCACGACTAGCGGGAGGGCCATCGGGGAGCTGTTTTTT.